The next 15 T cell receptor beta chains were all read from a single sample in a study of blood T cell repertoires in COVID-19. The assay was immunoSEQ multiplex PCR, and TCRdb's table has in-frame clones only and misses some. The table includes approximately 350,000 clones, about four fifths detected once. The sequenced sample consisted of PBMCs or T cells enriched from blood (not recorded which). The receptors come from a woman aged 45-65 years who had recovered from COVID-19.

The chain uses TRBV27 and TRBJ1-2, with a possible D match to TRBD1 (6 bases). Trimming removed 4 bases from V and 4 bases from J, with 19 bases in between. Germline-derived CDR1 and CDR2 are MNHEY and SMNVEV (reference sequence). This CDR3 has 16 amino acids. DNA of the CDR3: TGTGCCAGCAGTTCCAATTCGGGGGGCGTCATCTATGGCTACACCTTC. Its translation: CASSSNSGGVIYGYTF.

V gene TRBV3-1 (or the pseudogene TRBV3-2) combines with J gene TRBJ1-6, with 10 bases lining up with TRBD1. In germline, CDR1 is LGHDT, CDR2 YNNKEL (reference sequence). The CDR3 totals 17 residues. V was pared by 4 bases and J by 6 bases, with 9 bases of the junction left unmatched. This CDR3 is CASSPSGQGVTNSPLHF. For the CDR3, the DNA is TGTGCCAGCAGCCCCAGTGGACAGGGGGTAACTAATTCACCCCTCCACTTT.

This clone was counted at least ten times. The J gene is TRBJ1-2, the V gene TRBV5-1; tentatively, D is TRBD1 (6 bases). The CDR3 is 17 amino acids. Germline V lookup: CDR1 SGHRS, CDR2 YFSETQ. V lost 0 bases and J 7 bases, leaving 22 bases between the germline ends. CDR3 in amino acids: CASSLVTPSPGAFGYTF. For the CDR3, the DNA is TGCGCCAGCAGCTTGGTAACCCCGTCACCAGGGGCCTTTGGCTACACCTTC.

This clone was seen a single time. The chain links TRBV29-1 to TRBJ1-1, with 9 bases that match TRBD1. The germline V gene encodes CDR1 SQVTM and CDR2 ANQGSEA. This CDR3 has 15 amino acids. V trimming: 7 bases; J trimming: 2 bases; junction bases outside the gene matches: 11. CDR3 DNA: TGCAGCGCCCAACAGGGGGCCTTAGGTAACACTGAAGCTTTCTTT. As protein: CSAQQGALGNTEAFF.

The rearrangement uses TRBV7-9 and TRBJ1-2; 10 bases line up with TRBD1. CDR3 length: 16 amino acids. Germline CDR1 SEHNR, CDR2 FQNEAQ (reference sequence). The junction had 11 bases not matched to a gene; V was cut back by 5 bases and J by 5 bases. CDR3 region: CASSINPGDRGYGYTF. The DNA for the CDR3 is TGTGCCAGCAGCATCAATCCCGGGGACAGGGGATATGGCTACACCTTC.

V and J are TRBV19 and TRBJ1-5, with D hard to call. The V gene lost 7 bases and the J gene lost 9 bases, with 22 bases spanning the gap. Per germline, CDR1 LNHDA and CDR2 SQIVND (reference sequence). The CDR3 length is 15 residues. CDR3 coding DNA: TGTGCCAGTATTGAGGATAGTAATATTAATAGGCCCCAGCATTTT. Translation: CASIEDSNINRPQHF.

The chain combines TRBV27 with TRBJ2-3, with TRBD2 identical over 13 bases. Germline V gene sequence: CDR1 MNHEY, CDR2 SMNVEV (reference sequence). This CDR3 contains 15 residues. V lost 6 bases to trimming and J lost 5 bases; unmatched junction nucleotides: 5. The CDR3 protein is CASRYRLAGGDTQYF. As DNA, the CDR3 is TGTGCCAGCAGATACCGACTAGCGGGAGGAGATACGCAGTATTTT.

The V call is TRBV30, the J call TRBJ1-2; D not certain. This CDR3 contains 13 residues. Germline CDR1 reads GTSNPN; CDR2 reads SVGIG (reference sequence). V was pared by 0 bases and J by 4 bases, with 9 bases between. Written as DNA, the CDR3 is TGTGCCTGGAGTGTACGCGGCTCCTATGGCTACACCTTC. This codes for CAWSVRGSYGYTF.

The rearrangement links TRBV7-6 to TRBJ2-6; the D is unclear. The CDR3 is 17 residues long. Trimming pared 1 base from V and 0 bases from J, leaving 10 bases between. CDR1 and CDR2 (germline): SGHVS, FNYEAQ. In DNA form, the CDR3 reads TGTGCCAGCAGCTTAGGAAGTCCGGGCTCTGGGGCCAACGTCCTGACTTTC. This encodes CASSLGSPGSGANVLTF.

The chain combines TRBV5-8 with TRBJ2-5, with 13 nucleotides matching TRBD2. The CDR3 covers 15 residues. The V gene's germline CDR1 is SGHTS and CDR2 YDEGEE. V was clipped by 2 bases and J by 3 bases; unmatched bases: 1. The CDR3, as DNA: TGTGCCAGCAGCTTCGGGACTAGCGGGAAAGAGACCCAGTACTTC. This encodes CASSFGTSGKETQYF.

The chain is built from TRBV27 and TRBJ1-6, with D possibly matching TRBD1 (5 bases). This CDR3 comprises 15 residues. Germline loops: CDR1 MNHEY, CDR2 SMNVEV (reference sequence). V lost 6 bases and J 8 bases, leaving 17 bases between the germline ends. In DNA form, the CDR3 reads TGTGCCAGCAGGCTAGCGTTCGGGGCCGATTCACCCCTCCACTTT. Translating gives CASRLAFGADSPLHF.

The gene calls are TRBV18 and TRBJ1-6; TRBD1 agrees at 7 bases. Per the germline V gene, CDR1 is KGHSH and CDR2 is LQKENI. Trimming removed 3 bases from V and 6 bases from J; junction bases left unmatched: 2. This CDR3 spans 14 amino acids. The DNA of the CDR3 is TGTGCCAGCTCACCCGACAGGGTTAATTCACCCCTCCACTTT. Its translation: CASSPDRVNSPLHF.

This sequence joins TRBV20-1 and TRBJ2-2, with 10 bases identical to TRBD1. Looked up from germline, CDR1 is DFQATT and CDR2 is SNEGSKA (reference sequence). The CDR3 has 15 residues. Losses at the gene ends were 3 bases for V and 6 bases for J; bases not matched to a gene: 7. DNA for the CDR3: TGCAGTGCTAGTAGCGACAGGGGGCTGTCCGGGGAGCTGTTTTTT. Translated: CSASSDRGLSGELFF.

The genes are TRBV7-3 and TRBJ2-2, with D perhaps matching TRBD2 (6 bases). CDR3 size: 14 residues. Germline CDR1 SGHTA, CDR2 FQGTGA. The V end was cut by 6 bases, the J end by 5 bases, with 13 bases between. CDR3 amino acids: CASSLGGATGELFF. Here the CDR3 DNA reads TGTGCCAGCAGTCTTGGAGGGGCGACCGGGGAGCTGTTTTTT.

The chain has TRBV5-1 and TRBJ2-2, with 10 bases fitting TRBD2. CDR1 and CDR2 from the germline V gene are SGHRS and YFSETQ. CDR3 size: 16 residues. Trimming removed 4 bases from V and 4 bases from J; junction bases left unmatched: 7. In DNA, the CDR3 is TGCGCCAGCAGCCCACGGACTAGCGGAAGCACCGGGGAGCTGTTTTTT. Translated: CASSPRTSGSTGELFF.